This TCR beta chain was captured by sequencing in a study of control samples from healthy donors and cancer patients. The protocol was immunoSEQ multiplex PCR, while the TCRdb copy is restricted to in-frame clones and leaves out a portion. The sample yields about 120,000 clones, 70% to 90% seen once. CDR3 length equals 14 residues. The germline V and J ends were trimmed by 0 bases and 3 bases, with 8 bases remaining between them. The germline CDR1 and CDR2 sequences are SGHNT and YYREEE (reference sequence). The rearrangement links TRBV5-4 to TRBJ2-3; D is ambiguous. This sequence originates from a man aged 60 to 75 in good health. Material for sequencing was blood. The CDR3 sequence is CASSLGRQTDTQYF. The CDR3, as DNA: TGTGCCAGCAGCTTGGGGCGACAAACAGATACGCAGTATTTT.